This T cell receptor (beta chain) was captured in a study of regulatory T cells in long-lasting Graves disease. Across the study: Graves' patients who were just diagnosed had used antithyroid drugs for under 3 months. Points from the study as a whole: Persistent Graves' patients showed less TCR diversity than newly diagnosed patients showed. Persistent disease showed a preference for TRBV28, TRBJ1-2 and TRBJ2-5.

CDR3-region Arm-PCR and iRepertoire HTBI primers produced the TCR beta libraries. Per the authors' pipeline: Identification yielded 55 to 75 TRBV and more than 12 TRBJ segments across samples. TCRdb ran MiXCR on the multiplex PCR reads and lists one entry per CDR3 protein. TCRdb's processing, not the study's, gives the V and J calls here. This sample has about 560,000 distinct CDR3 sequences, with roughly 16% found just once. Described time point: newly diagnosed GD, antithyroid drugs for less than 3 months. Researchers made the TCR library from RNA that was extracted from PBMCs. Germline lookup yields CDR1 KGHSH and CDR2 LQKENI. The CDR3 has 14 amino acids. V shed 0 bases and J shed 5 bases, with 10 bases lying between them. Regarding this clonotype: The target antigen is unknown.

This sample was shared with a second study, whose subject was T cells in Graves' hyperthyroidism and ophthalmopathy.

The chain links TRBV18 to TRBJ2-5, with a weak D call TRBD2 (6 bases). Sequencing was performed on peripheral blood mononuclear cells (PBMCs), taken at new diagnosis, from a patient treated with antithyroid drugs. This TCR was sampled from a young man with Graves disease. The CDR3 loop reads CASSPPTRTETQYF. In DNA, the CDR3 is TGTGCCAGCTCACCACCGACTAGAACGGAGACCCAGTACTTC. Based on the CDR3 plus reference TRBV18 and TRBJ2-5, the full variable domain is NAGVMQNPRHLVRRRGQEARLRCSPMKGHSHVYWYRQLPEEGLKFMVYLQKENIIDESGMPKERFSAEFPKEGPSILRIQQVVRGDSAAYFCASSPPTRTETQYFGPGTRLLVL.